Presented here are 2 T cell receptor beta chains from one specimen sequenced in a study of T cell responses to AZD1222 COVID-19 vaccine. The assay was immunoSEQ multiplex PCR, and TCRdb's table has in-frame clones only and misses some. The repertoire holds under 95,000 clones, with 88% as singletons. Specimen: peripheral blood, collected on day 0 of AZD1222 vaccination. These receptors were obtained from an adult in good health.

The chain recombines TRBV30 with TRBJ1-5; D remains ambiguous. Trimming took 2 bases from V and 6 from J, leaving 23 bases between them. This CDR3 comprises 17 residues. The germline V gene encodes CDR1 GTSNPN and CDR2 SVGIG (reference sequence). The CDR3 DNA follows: TGTGCCTGGAGTTCCCCCTCAGACCTTACTCGGGGTCAGCCCCAGCATTTT. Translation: CAWSSPSDLTRGQPQHF. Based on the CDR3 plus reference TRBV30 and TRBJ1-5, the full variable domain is SQTIHQWPATLVQPVGSPLSLECTVEGTSNPNLYWYRQAAGRGLQLLFYSVGIGQISSEVPQNLSASRPQDRQFILSSKKLLLSDSGFYLCAWSSPSDLTRGQPQHFGDGTRLSIL.

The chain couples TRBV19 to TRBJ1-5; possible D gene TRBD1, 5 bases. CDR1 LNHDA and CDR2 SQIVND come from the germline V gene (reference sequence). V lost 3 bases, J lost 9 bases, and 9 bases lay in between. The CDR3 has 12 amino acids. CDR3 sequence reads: CASSIGGRPQHF. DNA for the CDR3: TGTGCCAGTAGTATCGGGGGGAGGCCCCAGCATTTT.